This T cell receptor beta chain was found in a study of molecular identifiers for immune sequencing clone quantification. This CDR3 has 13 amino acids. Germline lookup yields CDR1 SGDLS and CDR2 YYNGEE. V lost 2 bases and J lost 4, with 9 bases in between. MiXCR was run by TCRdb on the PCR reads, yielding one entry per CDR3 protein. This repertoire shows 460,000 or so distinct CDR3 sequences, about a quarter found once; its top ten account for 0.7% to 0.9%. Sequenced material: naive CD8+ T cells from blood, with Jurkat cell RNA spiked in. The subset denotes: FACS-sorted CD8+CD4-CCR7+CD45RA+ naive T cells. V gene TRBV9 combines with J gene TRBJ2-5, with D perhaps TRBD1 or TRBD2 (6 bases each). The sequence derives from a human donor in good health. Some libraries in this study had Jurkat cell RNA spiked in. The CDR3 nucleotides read TGTGCCAGCAGCGTCGGGGGCGCAGAGACCCAGTACTTC. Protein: CASSVGGAETQYF.